This is a list of T cell receptor beta chains from one sample in a study of blood T cell repertoires in COVID-19. The repertoire was sequenced with immunoSEQ multiplex PCR; TCRdb's copy has only in-frame clones and lacks some. The data show around 240,000 clones, approximately 81% seen once. Material: peripheral blood. These receptors were collected from a man in his forties with acute or convalescent COVID-19. CDR3s include the opening cysteine and the closing phenylalanine or tryptophan. Fields, in order: J gene, clone size, D gene, V gene, CDR3 DNA, CDR3 protein. D genes are given only for firm matches. Size tells how often a clone was seen (once, few, many) or the class of an expanded clone, and some rows leave it out.

>TRBJ1-4|-|-|TRBV7-8
TGTGCCAGCAGCTTAACCGACAGAAAAGAAAAACTGTTTTTT
CASSLTDRKEKLFF
>TRBJ1-4|few|-|TRBV19
TGTGCCAGTAGTCCAGAGACAAGGGGGAAACTGTTTTTT
CASSPETRGKLFF
>TRBJ2-7|once|-|TRBV13
TGTGCCAGCAGCCAGGGGGGCGGCGAGCAGTACTTC
CASSQGGGEQYF
>TRBJ2-3|-|-|TRBV12-5
TGTGCTAGTGGTTTGGGACAGGGCACAGATACGCAGTATTTT
CASGLGQGTDTQYF
>TRBJ2-7|-|TRBD1|TRBV7-6
TGTGCCAGCAGCGCATCCGGGACAGTATACGAGCAGTACTTC
CASSASGTVYEQYF
>TRBJ1-2|many|TRBD1|TRBV5-6
TGTGCCAGCAGCTTACCGGGACAGGGGGCGCTTGGCTACACCTTC
CASSLPGQGALGYTF
>TRBJ1-6|-|TRBD1|TRBV5-1
TGCGCCAGCAGCTTGGAGACAGGGGGCGCGAATTCACCCCTCCACTTT
CASSLETGGANSPLHF
>TRBJ1-4|-|-|TRBV12-3/TRBV12-4
TGTGCCAGCAGCTCGGGACACCAGGAAAAACTGTTTTTT
CASSSGHQEKLFF
>TRBJ2-2|-|TRBD1|TRBV19
TGTGCCAGTAGAGGGACAGAGGTTAGCGCCGGGGAGCTGTTTTTT
CASRGTEVSAGELFF
>TRBJ1-3|-|-|TRBV3-1/TRBV3-2
TGTGCCAGCAGCCAAGATCAGGGAAGGGCCATCTCTGGAAACACCATATATTTT
CASSQDQGRAISGNTIYF
>TRBJ1-4|-|-|TRBV7-9
TGTGCCAGCAGCTTTGGGGCCGGCGCTAATGAAAAACTGTTTTTT
CASSFGAGANEKLFF
>TRBJ2-7|-|-|TRBV7-9
TGTGCCAGCAGCTTAGTAGAATACGAGCAGTACTTC
CASSLVEYEQYF
>TRBJ2-7|-|TRBD2|TRBV2
TGTGCCAGCAGTGAATGGAGGGGCGCGGGAGGGGAGCAGTACTTC
CASSEWRGAGGEQYF
>TRBJ1-5|-|-|TRBV7-2
TGTGCCAGCAGCTCCCTGGCGGGTCAGCCCCAGCATTTT
CASSSLAGQPQHF
>TRBJ1-2|-|-|TRBV6-1
TGTGCCAGCAGTGACGGGGGAGCAGGGTTCTATGGCTACACCTTC
CASSDGGAGFYGYTF
>TRBJ2-5|-|TRBD2|TRBV20-1
TGCAGTGCGAGTGGGGACTACAGAGAGACCCAGTACTTC
CSASGDYRETQYF
>TRBJ1-1|-|TRBD1|TRBV5-1
TGCGCCAGCAGTCTCCCGACAGGGGCTCTCAACACTGAAGCTTTCTTT
CASSLPTGALNTEAFF
>TRBJ2-7|-|-|TRBV6-2/TRBV6-3
TGTGCCAGCAGTTACTCGGGGATGGAAACAGGGTGGCAGTACTTC
CASSYSGMETGWQYF
>TRBJ1-6|-|-|TRBV5-6
TGTGCCAGCAGCCGTTTTAGAGGCAATTCACCCCTCCACTTT
CASSRFRGNSPLHF
>TRBJ2-2|-|-|TRBV5-1
TGCGCCAGCAGCTTGGATGCAGGGCCCACCGGGGAGCTGTTTTTT
CASSLDAGPTGELFF
>TRBJ1-2|-|-|TRBV4-2
TGTGCCAGCAGCCAAGACGGGAGTAAGAGTTATGGCTACACCTTC
CASSQDGSKSYGYTF
>TRBJ2-7|-|-|TRBV2
TGTGCCAGCCTGGCGGGAACCCATCAGGACGAGCAGTACTTC
CASLAGTHQDEQYF
>TRBJ1-2|-|-|TRBV19
TGTGCCAGTAGTATGAGGAGGGGCCTCGGCTACACCTTC
CASSMRRGLGYTF
>TRBJ2-1|-|TRBD2|TRBV24-1
TGTGCCACCAGTGACTCACCGACTAGCGGGGGGGCCTTCACTCACCTAGACTACAATGAGCAGTTCTTC
CATSDSPTSGGAFTHLDYNEQFF
>TRBJ2-3|-|TRBD2|TRBV11-3
TGTGCCAGCAGCTTAGATGGGGGGGGCACAGATACGCAGTATTTT
CASSLDGGGTDTQYF
>TRBJ2-2|-|-|TRBV6-5
TGTGCCAGCAGTTACAGGGGGAGGCTGTTTTTT
CASSYRGRLFF
>TRBJ2-5|-|-|TRBV6-5
TGTGCCAGCAGCCCCCTTGGTCAGCAAGAGACCCAGTACTTC
CASSPLGQQETQYF
>TRBJ1-1|-|-|TRBV6-6
TGTGCCAGCAGACAGGGTAGGGCTGAAGCTTTCTTT
CASRQGRAEAFF
>TRBJ2-7|once|-|TRBV28
TGTGCCAGCAGTTTAGGACTACAAACAGAGCAGTACTTC
CASSLGLQTEQYF
>TRBJ1-2|-|TRBD1|TRBV18
TGTGCCAGCTCATCCTTCGGACAGGGTCTCTATGGCTACACCTTC
CASSSFGQGLYGYTF
>TRBJ1-5|-|TRBD1|TRBV6-5
TGTGCCAGCAATGCCGGGACAGCCTACAATCAGCCCCAGCATTTT
CASNAGTAYNQPQHF
>TRBJ1-2|-|TRBD1|TRBV9
TGTGCCAGCAGCACCGGGACAGTCTATGGCTACACCTTC
CASSTGTVYGYTF
>TRBJ2-3|-|-|TRBV11-3
TGTGCCAGCAGCGCCGACCTAGGGGTCACAGATACGCAGTATTTT
CASSADLGVTDTQYF
>TRBJ2-3|-|TRBD1|TRBV7-9
TGTGCCAGCAGCTTATTCGGGACAGGGGGTACAGATACGCAGTATTTT
CASSLFGTGGTDTQYF
>TRBJ2-2|-|TRBD2|TRBV9
TGTGCCAGCAGCGCTAGCGGGGGAGGCACCGGGGAGCTGTTTTTT
CASSASGGGTGELFF